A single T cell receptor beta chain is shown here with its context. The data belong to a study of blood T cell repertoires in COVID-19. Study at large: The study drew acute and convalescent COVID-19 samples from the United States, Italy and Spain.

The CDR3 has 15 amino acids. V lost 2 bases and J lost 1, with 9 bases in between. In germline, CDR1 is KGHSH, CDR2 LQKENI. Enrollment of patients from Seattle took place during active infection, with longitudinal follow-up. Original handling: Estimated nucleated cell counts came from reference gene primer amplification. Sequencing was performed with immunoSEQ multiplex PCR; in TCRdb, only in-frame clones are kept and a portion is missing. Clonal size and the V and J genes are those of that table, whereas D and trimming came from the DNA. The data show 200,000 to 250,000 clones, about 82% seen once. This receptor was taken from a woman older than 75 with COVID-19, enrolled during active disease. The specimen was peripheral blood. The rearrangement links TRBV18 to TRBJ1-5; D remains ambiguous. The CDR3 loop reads CASSPEGQSNQPQHF. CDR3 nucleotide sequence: TGTGCCAGCTCACCAGAGGGCCAAAGCAATCAGCCCCAGCATTTT.